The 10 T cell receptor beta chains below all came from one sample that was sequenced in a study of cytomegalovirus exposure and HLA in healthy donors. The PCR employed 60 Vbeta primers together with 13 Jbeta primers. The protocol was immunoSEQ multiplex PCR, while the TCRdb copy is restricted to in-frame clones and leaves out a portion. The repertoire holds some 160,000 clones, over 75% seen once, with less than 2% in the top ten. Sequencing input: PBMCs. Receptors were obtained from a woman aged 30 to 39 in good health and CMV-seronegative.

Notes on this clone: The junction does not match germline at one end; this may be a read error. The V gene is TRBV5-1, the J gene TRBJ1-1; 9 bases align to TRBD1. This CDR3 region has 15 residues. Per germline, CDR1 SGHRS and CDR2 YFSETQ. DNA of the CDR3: TGCGCCGGCAGCGCGGACAGGGGATTGAACACTGAAGCTTTCTTT. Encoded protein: CAGSADRGLNTEAFF.

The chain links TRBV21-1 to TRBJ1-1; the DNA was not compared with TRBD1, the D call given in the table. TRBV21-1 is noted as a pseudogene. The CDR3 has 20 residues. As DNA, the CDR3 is TGTGCCAGCAGCAAAGCGACAGGGGGACACTCCCTTTACTCGAACACTGAAGCTTTCTTT. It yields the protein CASSKATGGHSLYSNTEAFF.

CDR3 amino acids: CASSVGQNTEAFF. In DNA form, the CDR3 reads TGTGCCAGCAGTGTTGGACAGAACACTGAAGCTTTCTTT. The rearrangement uses TRBV25-1 and TRBJ1-1; D perhaps matches TRBD1 (5 bases). The germline V gene has CDR1 MGHDK and CDR2 SYGVNS. V was pared by 4 bases and J by 1 base, with 7 bases between. The CDR3 spans 13 residues. Full variable domain (rest looked up from reference TRBV25-1 and TRBJ1-1): EADIYQTPRYLVIGTGKKITLECSQTMGHDKMYWYQQDPGMELHLIHYSYGVNSTEKGDLSSESTVSRIRTEHFPLTLESARPSHTSQYLCASSVGQNTEAFFGQGTRLTVV.

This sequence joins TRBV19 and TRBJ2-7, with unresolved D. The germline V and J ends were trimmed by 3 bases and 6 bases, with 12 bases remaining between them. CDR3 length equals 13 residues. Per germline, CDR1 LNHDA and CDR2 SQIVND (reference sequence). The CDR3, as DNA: TGTGCCAGTAGTATCATCTCTTCCAGCGAGCAGTACTTC. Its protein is CASSIISSSEQYF.

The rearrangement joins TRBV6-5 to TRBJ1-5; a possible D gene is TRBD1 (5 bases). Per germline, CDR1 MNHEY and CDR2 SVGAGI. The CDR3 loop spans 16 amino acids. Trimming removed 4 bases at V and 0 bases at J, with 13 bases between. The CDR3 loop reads CASSSKQAYSNQPQHF. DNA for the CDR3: TGTGCCAGCAGTTCTAAACAGGCTTATAGCAATCAGCCCCAGCATTTT.

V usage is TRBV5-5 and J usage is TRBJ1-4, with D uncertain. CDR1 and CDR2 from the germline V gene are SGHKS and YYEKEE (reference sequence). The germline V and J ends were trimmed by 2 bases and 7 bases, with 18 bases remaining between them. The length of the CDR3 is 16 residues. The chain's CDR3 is CASSFRRELMGEKLFF. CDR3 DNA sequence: TGTGCCAGCAGCTTTCGGAGGGAACTGATGGGTGAAAAACTGTTTTTT.

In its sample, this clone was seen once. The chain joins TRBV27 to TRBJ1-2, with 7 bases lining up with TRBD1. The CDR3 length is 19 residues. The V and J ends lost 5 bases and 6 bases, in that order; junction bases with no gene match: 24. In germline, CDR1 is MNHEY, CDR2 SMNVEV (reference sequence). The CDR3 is CASSPLTGVGAGDSDGYTF. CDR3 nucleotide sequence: TGTGCCAGCAGTCCGCTCACAGGGGTTGGAGCGGGAGATTCCGATGGCTACACCTTC.

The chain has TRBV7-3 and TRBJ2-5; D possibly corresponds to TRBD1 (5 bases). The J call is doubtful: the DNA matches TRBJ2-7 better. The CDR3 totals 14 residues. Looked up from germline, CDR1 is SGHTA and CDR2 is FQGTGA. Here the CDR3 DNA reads TGTGCCAGCTCCTTAGGTGGGGCTTCCTACGAGCAGTACTTC. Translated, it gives CASSLGGASYEQYF.

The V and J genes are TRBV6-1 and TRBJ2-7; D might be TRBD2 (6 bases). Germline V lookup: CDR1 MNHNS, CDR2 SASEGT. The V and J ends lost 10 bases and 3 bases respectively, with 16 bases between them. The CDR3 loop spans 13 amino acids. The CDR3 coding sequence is TGTGCCATTCTTCGAGGAGGGTACTACGAGCAGTACTTC. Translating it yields CAILRGGYYEQYF.

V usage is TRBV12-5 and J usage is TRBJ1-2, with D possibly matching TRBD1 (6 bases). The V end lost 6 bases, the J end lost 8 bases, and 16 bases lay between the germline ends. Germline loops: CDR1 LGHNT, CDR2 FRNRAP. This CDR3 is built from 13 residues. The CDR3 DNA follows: TGTGCTAGTGGGACAGCAGGGCAGGGGGGCTACACCTTC. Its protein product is CASGTAGQGGYTF.